Each of the 14 T cell receptor beta chains below was sequenced from the same sample in a study of blood T cell repertoires in COVID-19. Measured with immunoSEQ multiplex PCR; TCRdb has only the in-frame clones, and not every one. This repertoire shows 250,000 to 350,000 clones, 89% found once; its top ten account for under 8%. Material for sequencing was peripheral blood. The receptor set was obtained from a young man who had recovered from COVID-19.

V gene TRBV7-2 combines with J gene TRBJ2-5, with TRBD2 matching 13 bases. Germline V gene data show CDR1 as SGHTA and CDR2 as FQGNSA. Trimming at V came to 5 bases and at J to 3 bases, leaving 9 bases not matched to a gene. The CDR3 spans 17 residues. The CDR3 nucleotides read TGTGCCAGCAGCCCAGACGCCGGGACTAGCGGGAAAGAGACCCAGTACTTC. The encoded protein is CASSPDAGTSGKETQYF.

CDR3 sequence reads: CASSIGHTFYTEAFF. Written as DNA, the CDR3 is TGTGCCAGTAGTATTGGCCATACGTTTTACACTGAAGCTTTCTTT. V is TRBV19 and J is TRBJ1-1; no clear D gene. The V end lost 3 bases, the J end lost 3 bases, and 14 bases lay between the germline ends. The CDR3 contains 15 residues. Germline V CDR1 and CDR2: LNHDA, SQIVND (reference sequence).

This chain joins TRBV7-3 and TRBJ2-1; 9 bases match TRBD2. The germline gives CDR1 SGHTA, CDR2 FQGTGA. The trim removed 5 bases at V and 5 bases at J, leaving 7 bases unmatched. The CDR3 totals 15 residues. CDR3 amino acids: CASSLRASGNNEQFF. DNA of the CDR3: TGTGCCAGCAGCCTCCGGGCTAGCGGGAACAATGAGCAGTTCTTC.

The V and J genes are TRBV30 and TRBJ2-1; D might be TRBD2 (6 bases). Trimming took 4 bases from V and 7 from J, leaving 14 bases between them. Germline assignment: CDR1 GTSNPN and CDR2 SVGIG (reference sequence). The CDR3 loop spans 13 amino acids. CDR3 amino acids: CAWNDLAENEQFF. The DNA of the CDR3 is TGTGCCTGGAACGATTTAGCGGAAAATGAGCAGTTCTTC.

The chain recombines TRBV28 with TRBJ2-7; 7 bases are shared with TRBD1. The CDR3 spans 17 residues. Germline CDR1 MDHEN, CDR2 SYDVKM. Trimming cost V 3 bases and J 1 base; bases outside gene matches: 12. CDR3 DNA sequence: TGTGCCAGCAGTTTTCCGAAGACAGGGCGAGATTCCTACGAGCAGTACTTC. It encodes CASSFPKTGRDSYEQYF.

This chain links TRBV18 with TRBJ2-5; 7 bases are a match to TRBD2. This CDR3 has 15 amino acids. In germline, CDR1 is KGHSH, CDR2 LQKENI. Trimming took 3 bases from V and 4 from J; bases not matched to a gene: 8. CDR3 amino acids: CASSPGGSVRETQYF. CDR3 nucleotides: TGTGCCAGCTCACCGGGGGGGAGCGTACGAGAGACCCAGTACTTC.

The gene calls are TRBV7-2 and TRBJ2-1; 7 positions match TRBD2. Germline loops: CDR1 SGHTA, CDR2 FQGNSA. Trimming took 3 bases from V and 1 from J; bases not matched to a gene: 6. CDR3 length: 16 amino acids. This chain's CDR3 is CASSFGGGRSYNEQFF. CDR3 bases: TGTGCCAGCAGCTTCGGGGGAGGGCGATCCTACAATGAGCAGTTCTTC. Full variable domain (rest looked up from reference TRBV7-2 and TRBJ2-1): GAGVSQSPSNKVTEKGKDVELRCDPISGHTALYWYRQSLGQGLEFLIYFQGNSAPDKSGLPSDRFSAERTGGSVSTLTIQRTQQEDSAVYLCASSFGGGRSYNEQFFGPGTRLTVL.

V is TRBV7-3 and J is TRBJ2-7; a weak D match, TRBD1 (5 bases). This CDR3 region has 15 residues. Trimming left V 2 bases short and J 5 bases short, with 16 bases between. CDR1 and CDR2 (germline): SGHTA, FQGTGA. CDR3 coding DNA: TGTGCCAGCAGCTTATGGGGCGGTCCCCCTGACGAGCAGTACTTC. This codes for CASSLWGGPPDEQYF.

The chain combines TRBV2 with TRBJ2-7, with TRBD2 identical over 7 bases. The CDR3 has 17 residues. Per germline, CDR1 SNHLY and CDR2 FYNNEI. With 6 bases clipped from V and 1 base from J, the junction kept 15 bases outside the gene matches. The chain's CDR3 is CASSDQPPTGGSYEQYF. The CDR3 DNA reads TGTGCCAGCAGCGACCAACCCCCTACGGGAGGTTCCTACGAGCAGTACTTC. Full variable domain (remainder filled in from reference TRBV2 and TRBJ2-7): EPEVTQTPSHQVTQMGQEVILRCVPISNHLYFYWYRQILGQKVEFLVSFYNNEISEKSEIFDDQFSVERPDGSNFTLKIRSTKLEDSAMYFCASSDQPPTGGSYEQYFGPGTRLTVT.

This clone was seen only once. This sequence joins TRBV19 and TRBJ2-3, with TRBD1 matching over 9 bases. Germline CDR1 and CDR2: LNHDA and SQIVND (reference sequence). The J segment lost 1 base and the V segment lost 5 bases, leaving 7 bases of the junction unmatched. The CDR3 is made up of 16 amino acids. CDR3 DNA sequence: TGTGCCAGTAGTGTTACAGGGGGCGCCCGCACAGATACGCAGTATTTT. Protein product: CASSVTGGARTDTQYF.

The chain carries TRBV18 and TRBJ2-1; TRBD1 matches 8 bases. Germline CDR1 KGHSH, CDR2 LQKENI. The CDR3 has 14 residues. V lost 4 bases and J lost 4; bases outside the gene matches: 3. The chain's CDR3 is CASSRQGSYNEQFF. CDR3 in DNA: TGTGCCAGCTCACGACAGGGGTCTTACAATGAGCAGTTCTTC.

This sequence joins TRBV19 and TRBJ2-1; 9 nucleotides agree with TRBD2. Germline trimming cut 5 bases from V and 0 bases from J; bases unmatched to any gene: 8. The CDR3 covers 17 residues. Germline CDR1 reads LNHDA; CDR2 reads SQIVND (reference sequence). Written as DNA, the CDR3 is TGTGCCAGTAGTGCCAGACTAGCGGAGAGCTCCTACAATGAGCAGTTCTTC. Translated, it gives CASSARLAESSYNEQFF.

This rearrangement joins TRBV11-3 to TRBJ2-3, with D hard to call. This CDR3 is 13 amino acids long. Germline CDR1 SGHNT, CDR2 YENEEA. Trimming removed 1 base at V and 6 bases at J, with 8 bases between. DNA of the CDR3: TGTGCCAGCAGCTTAGTTCTATGGGATACGCAGTATTTT. It encodes CASSLVLWDTQYF.

The rearrangement links TRBV5-1 to TRBJ2-5; 11 bases match TRBD1. V lost 4 bases to trimming and J lost 2 bases; unmatched junction nucleotides: 4. CDR1 and CDR2 (germline): SGHRS, YFSETQ. This CDR3 region has 15 residues. The CDR3 region is CASSAGTGGQETQYF. The CDR3 DNA reads TGCGCCAGCAGCGCGGGGACAGGGGGACAAGAGACCCAGTACTTC.